These 26 T cell receptor beta chains were all obtained from the same sample, sequenced in a study of tumor T cells in aggressive B-cell lymphoma (dated by TCRdb to 2015 to 2018). Library method: the immunoSEQ multiplex PCR assay. Entries here come from immuneACCESS through TCRdb and include only in-frame sequences with V and J called. Some clones fail to appear in such tables; in the studies checked, an unresolved V gene covers under half of the shortfall, and the cause of the remainder is unknown. In this sample the table shows about 11,000 clones, 89% of which occur a single time. About 2.2% of the sample lies in the top ten. The source material was tumor tissue. These receptors were obtained from an adult with diffuse large B cell lymphoma.

J is TRBJ1-1 and V is TRBV19, with D possibly TRBD1 on 6 matching bases. Trimming cost V 5 bases and J 0 bases, with 13 bases left between them. This CDR3 comprises 15 residues. Germline values: CDR1 LNHDA, CDR2 SQIVND (reference sequence). CDR3 DNA sequence: TGTGCCAGTAGTGTCGGACAGACGATGAACACTGAAGCTTTCTTT. Protein sequence: CASSVGQTMNTEAFF.

The chain links TRBV5-6 to TRBJ2-1; 7 nucleotides align to TRBD2. The CDR3 runs to 16 residues. The germline V gene encodes CDR1 SGHDT and CDR2 YYEEEE. The ends lost 1 base at V and 2 bases at J; junction bases unmatched: 6. CDR3 loop: CASSLLGAGTYNEQFF. The CDR3 DNA sequence: TGTGCCAGCAGCTTGTTAGGAGCGGGGACCTACAATGAGCAGTTCTTC.

This chain links TRBV28 with TRBJ1-2; 9 bases fit TRBD1. This CDR3 is 15 amino acids long. CDR1 is MDHEN, CDR2 SYDVKM, per germline. The trim removed 5 bases at V and 0 bases at J, leaving 4 bases unmatched. The CDR3 bases are TGTGCCAGCAGTCCCGGACAGGGGACTAACTATGGCTACACCTTC. Encoded protein: CASSPGQGTNYGYTF.

This clone was observed a few times. V gene TRBV7-9 combines with J gene TRBJ2-2; possible D gene TRBD2, 6 bases. In germline, CDR1 is SEHNR, CDR2 FQNEAQ (reference sequence). The CDR3 consists of 16 residues. Trimming shortened V by 3 bases and J by 5 bases, and 16 bases separated the two germline ends. The CDR3 region has the DNA TGTGCCAGCAGCTTTTCAGCGGTAGCGGTGACCGGGGAGCTGTTTTTT. Its translation is CASSFSAVAVTGELFF.

The J gene is TRBJ2-5, the V gene TRBV30; D perhaps matches TRBD2 (5 bases). The germline V gene encodes CDR1 GTSNPN and CDR2 SVGIG (reference sequence). CDR3 length: 14 residues. V was clipped by 0 bases and J by 1 base, with 9 bases between them. CDR3 sequence: CAWSVLGVQETQYF. The CDR3 bases are TGTGCCTGGAGTGTACTCGGGGTCCAAGAGACCCAGTACTTC.

The chain has TRBV15 and TRBJ1-2, with TRBD1 matching over 9 bases. From germline, CDR1 is LNHNV and CDR2 YYDKDF (reference sequence). V lost 3 bases and J lost 2; bases outside the gene matches: 4. The CDR3 runs 15 residues. Here the CDR3 reads CATSRGQGLNYGYTF. In DNA form, the CDR3 reads TGTGCCACCAGCAGGGGACAGGGACTAAACTATGGCTACACCTTC.

CDR3 amino acids: CASRQGGTGYEQYF. CDR3 nucleotides: TGTGCCAGCAGGCAGGGCGGGACAGGCTACGAGCAGTACTTC. The chain is built from TRBV28 and TRBJ2-7; TRBD1 agrees at 8 bases. The CDR3 has 14 residues. Losses at the gene ends were 6 bases for V and 3 bases for J; bases not matched to a gene: 7. Germline V gene lookup returns CDR1 MDHEN and CDR2 SYDVKM.

A few counts support this clone. The V gene is TRBV4-1, the J gene TRBJ2-7; D is undetermined. CDR3 length equals 13 residues. V dropped 1 base and J dropped 1 base, with 5 bases sitting between them. From germline, CDR1 is MGHRA and CDR2 YSYEKL. CDR3: CASSQGPSYEQYF. The CDR3 bases are TGCGCCAGCAGCCAAGGTCCGTCCTACGAGCAGTACTTC.

The chain uses TRBV6-5 and TRBJ2-7, with a tentative D call TRBD2 (6 bases). The CDR3 totals 14 residues. Germline loops: CDR1 MNHEY, CDR2 SVGAGI. The V end was cut by 6 bases, the J end by 5 bases, with 17 bases between. The CDR3 nucleotides are TGTGCCAGCAGCACGGGCCGGGGGAACCACGAGCAGTACTTC. It codes for CASSTGRGNHEQYF.

The chain links TRBV6-5 to TRBJ2-2; D is unresolved. Germline-derived CDR1 and CDR2 are MNHEY and SVGAGI. V gave up 2 bases and J gave up 2 bases, with 6 bases separating them. This CDR3 region has 14 residues. The CDR3 DNA is TGTGCCAGCAGTTACGAACAAAACACCGGGGAGCTGTTTTTT. This translates into CASSYEQNTGELFF.

The chain recombines TRBV18 with TRBJ2-5, with 8 bases fitting TRBD1. Germline V gives CDR1 KGHSH, CDR2 LQKENI. The V and J ends lost 2 bases and 6 bases, in that order; junction bases with no gene match: 5. This CDR3 has 14 residues. CDR3 bases: TGTGCCAGCTCACCAGGAAGACAGGGGCAGACCCAGTACTTC. It encodes CASSPGRQGQTQYF. The entire variable domain, with the rest obtained from reference TRBV18 and TRBJ2-5, is as follows: NAGVMQNPRHLVRRRGQEARLRCSPMKGHSHVYWYRQLPEEGLKFMVYLQKENIIDESGMPKERFSAEFPKEGPSILRIQQVVRGDSAAYFCASSPGRQGQTQYFGPGTRLLVL.

This chain connects TRBV7-2 to TRBJ2-7; D ambiguous. The CDR3 is 13 amino acids. The germline V and J ends were trimmed by 3 bases and 7 bases, with 13 bases remaining between them. Germline assignment: CDR1 SGHTA and CDR2 FQGNSA. The CDR3, as DNA: TGTGCCAGCAGCTTTTTCGGTTTCCGGGAGCAGTACTTC. Amino acids: CASSFFGFREQYF.

A remark on this clone: One end of the junction does not line up with germline, which may come from a read error. The rearrangement uses TRBV30 and TRBJ2-5; 9 positions agree with TRBD1. The CDR3 runs to 13 residues. CDR1 GTSNPN and CDR2 SVGIG come from the germline V gene (reference sequence). The CDR3 sequence: CAWSGTGQGTQYF. The DNA for the CDR3 is TGTGCCTGGAGCGGGACAGGGCAAGGGACCCAGTACTTC.

V is TRBV7-8 and J is TRBJ2-5; TRBD1 might be the D (5 bases). In germline, CDR1 is SGHVS, CDR2 FQNEAQ. CDR3 length: 14 amino acids. V lost 5 bases, J lost 5 bases, and 15 bases lay in between. CDR3 amino acids: CASSQGFGMETQYF. In DNA, the CDR3 is TGTGCCAGCAGCCAGGGATTTGGGATGGAGACCCAGTACTTC.

The rearrangement joins TRBV28 to TRBJ1-5; D is unclear. In germline, CDR1 is MDHEN, CDR2 SYDVKM. This CDR3 is 12 amino acids long. V lost 6 bases and J 7 bases, leaving 10 bases between the germline ends. The DNA for the CDR3 is TGTGCCAGCAGCACCCTCGGGCAGCCCCAGCATTTT. It codes for CASSTLGQPQHF.

The chain carries TRBV29-1 and TRBJ2-2, with 9 bases that match TRBD2. Losses at the gene ends were 5 bases for V and 4 bases for J; bases not matched to a gene: 11. This CDR3 is built from 16 residues. In germline, CDR1 is SQVTM, CDR2 ANQGSEA. The chain's CDR3 is CSVLAGEVYSTGELFF. CDR3 DNA sequence: TGCAGCGTTTTAGCGGGAGAGGTTTATAGCACCGGGGAGCTGTTTTTT.

The CDR3, as DNA: TGTGCCAGTAGTATAGAGTTATACTCCTACGAGCAGTACTTC. Amino acid sequence: CASSIELYSYEQYF. The chain recombines TRBV19 with TRBJ2-7; D call uncertain. The CDR3 extends over 14 amino acids. V was pared by 0 bases and J by 0 bases, with 6 bases between. Germline values: CDR1 LNHDA, CDR2 SQIVND (reference sequence).

The chain is built from TRBV28 and TRBJ2-2, with TRBD2 matching over 10 bases. CDR1 and CDR2 (germline): MDHEN, SYDVKM. The V segment lost 5 bases and the J segment 5 bases; nucleotides outside the gene matches: 14. The CDR3 is 18 residues long. The CDR3 is CASSHPAGLAGVTGELFF. For the CDR3, the DNA is TGTGCCAGCAGTCATCCCGCAGGGCTAGCGGGAGTTACCGGGGAGCTGTTTTTT. The complete variable domain, with remaining parts taken from reference TRBV28 and TRBJ2-2, reads DVKVTQSSRYLVKRTGEKVFLECVQDMDHENMFWYRQDPGLGLRLIYFSYDVKMKEKGDIPEGYSVSREKKERFSLILESASTNQTSMYLCASSHPAGLAGVTGELFFGEGSRLTVL.

V and J are TRBV27 and TRBJ2-7; 7 positions agree with TRBD2. Germline lookup yields CDR1 MNHEY and CDR2 SMNVEV (reference sequence). This CDR3 comprises 16 residues. Trimming at V came to 8 bases and at J to 3 bases, leaving 16 bases not matched to a gene. CDR3 DNA: TGTGCCAGCGGGAGGGGTAACCCCCCTGGATACTACGAGCAGTACTTC. This sequence encodes CASGRGNPPGYYEQYF.

This rearrangement joins TRBV6-1 to TRBJ1-2; 9 bases align to TRBD1. The V gene's germline CDR1 is MNHNS and CDR2 SASEGT. V lost 4 bases, J lost 5 bases, and 11 bases stayed unmatched. The CDR3 is 16 residues long. DNA of the CDR3: TGTGCCAGCAGTGGACCTACGACAGGGGGGAGGTATGGCTACACCTTC. It specifies CASSGPTTGGRYGYTF.

The chain employs TRBV5-6 and TRBJ2-1; weak D call: TRBD1 (6 bases). V was pared by 0 bases and J by 6 bases, with 13 bases between. Germline values: CDR1 SGHDT, CDR2 YYEEEE. CDR3 length: 15 residues. The CDR3: CASSLGGRGSNEQFF. The CDR3 coding sequence is TGTGCCAGCAGCTTGGGCGGCAGGGGATCCAATGAGCAGTTCTTC.

The chain links TRBV28 to TRBJ1-4; tentative D call: TRBD1 (6 bases). The CDR3 is 14 amino acids. Looked up from germline, CDR1 is MDHEN and CDR2 is SYDVKM. The V gene lost 6 bases and the J gene lost 8 bases, with 16 bases spanning the gap. The CDR3: CASSPPQDSEKLFF. For the CDR3, the DNA is TGTGCCAGCAGCCCCCCCCAGGACAGCGAAAAACTGTTTTTT.

The chain employs TRBV28 and TRBJ1-5; D is unresolved. This CDR3 contains 12 residues. Trimming shortened V by 6 bases and J by 9 bases, and 12 bases separated the two germline ends. The germline gives CDR1 MDHEN, CDR2 SYDVKM. The CDR3 DNA reads as TGTGCCAGCAGCCTCCTATTGTGGCCCCAGCATTTT. Its protein product is CASSLLLWPQHF.

This chain joins TRBV19 and TRBJ1-5; TRBD1 might be the D (6 bases). The V gene's germline CDR1 is LNHDA and CDR2 SQIVND (reference sequence). The CDR3 spans 15 residues. Between the trimmed V and J ends, which lost 7 bases and 4 bases, there was a span of 17 bases. The CDR3 nucleotides are TGTGCCAGTACCTCATGGGACATGGGGAATCAGCCCCAGCATTTT. Amino acid sequence: CASTSWDMGNQPQHF. Based on the CDR3 plus reference TRBV19 and TRBJ1-5, the full variable domain is DGGITQSPKYLFRKEGQNVTLSCEQNLNHDAMYWYRQDPGQGLRLIYYSQIVNDFQKGDIAEGYSVSREKKESFPLTVTSAQKNPTAFYLCASTSWDMGNQPQHFGDGTRLSIL.

J is TRBJ2-7 and V is TRBV15; 10 bases fit TRBD1. Trimming cost V 5 bases and J 3 bases; bases outside gene matches: 1. Germline loops: CDR1 LNHNV, CDR2 YYDKDF (reference sequence). The length of the CDR3 is 13 residues. The CDR3 loop reads CATSGDRGYEQYF. CDR3 nucleotide sequence: TGTGCCACCAGCGGGGACAGGGGCTACGAGCAGTACTTC.

This clone came up once. The chain joins TRBV29-1 to TRBJ1-2; a weak D match, TRBD1 (5 bases). V was trimmed by 5 bases and J by 8 bases, leaving 9 bases between them. CDR1 and CDR2 from the germline V gene are SQVTM and ANQGSEA. This CDR3 region has 10 residues. The CDR3 coding sequence is TGCAGCGTTCTAAGGGGAGGCTACACCTTC. Its translation is CSVLRGGYTF.